This is a list of T cell receptor beta chains from one sample in a study of early T cells in non-severe SARS-CoV-2 infection. TCRdb processed the 5' RACE reads anew with MiXCR; each CDR3 protein has one entry. This sample yields 54,000 or so distinct CDR3 sequences, of which 10% to 15% are seen a single time; less than 6% belongs to the top ten. Sequenced sample: whole blood. These receptors were collected from an adult who was a healthcare worker with PCR-confirmed SARS-CoV-2 infection or an uninfected control (not recorded which). Both conserved end residues are part of each CDR3. A D gene is named only where the DNA matches it firmly. The size of a clone is reported for some rows only, either as once, few or many, or as a class for expanded clones.

V gene	J gene	D gene	clone size	CDR3 protein	CDR3 DNA
TRBV6-2/TRBV6-3	TRBJ2-1	-	many	CASALPYNEQFF	TGTGCCAGCGCTCTCCCCTACAATGAGCAGTTCTTC
TRBV7-9	TRBJ1-5	-	-	CASSPGSGNQPQHF	TGTGCCAGCAGCCCAGGGTCTGGAAATCAGCCCCAGCATTTT
TRBV24-1	TRBJ2-1	-	few	CATSDTPGSGTDNEQFF	TGTGCCACCAGTGATACACCCGGCTCGGGGACCGACAATGAGCAGTTCTTC
TRBV5-6	TRBJ2-3	-	-	CASSLGWNTDTQYF	TGTGCCAGCAGCTTAGGATGGAACACAGATACGCAGTATTTT
TRBV11-2	TRBJ2-5	-	-	CASSLIRGQETQYF	TGTGCCAGCAGCTTAATCCGCGGCCAAGAGACCCAGTACTTC
TRBV2	TRBJ2-7	-	-	CASSGVNGVYEQYF	TGTGCCAGCAGTGGGGTTAACGGGGTCTACGAGCAGTACTTC
TRBV19	TRBJ2-7	-	few	CASTPGAMPTYEQYF	TGTGCCAGTACCCCAGGGGCGATGCCAACCTACGAGCAGTACTTC
TRBV2	TRBJ2-1	-	-	CTSKVGNEQFF	TGTACCAGCAAGGTGGGCAATGAGCAGTTCTTC
TRBV18	TRBJ2-5	TRBD2	few	CASSPTLAGGQETQYF	TGTGCCAGCTCGCCTACCCTAGCGGGGGGGCAGGAGACCCAGTACTTC
TRBV5-1	TRBJ2-2	-	many	CASTGTNTGELFF	TGCGCCAGTACAGGGACCAACACCGGGGAGCTGTTTTTT
TRBV6-5	TRBJ2-7	TRBD2	-	CASSRTSGGSYEQYF	TGTGCCAGCAGCAGGACTAGCGGGGGTTCCTACGAGCAGTACTTC
TRBV20-1	TRBJ2-1	-	many	CSARDPLAGEQFF	TGCAGTGCTAGAGATCCCCTAGCCGGTGAGCAGTTCTTC
TRBV29-1	TRBJ2-3	TRBD1	-	CSGQGMETGTDTQYF	TGCAGCGGACAGGGGATGGAAACAGGCACAGATACGCAGTATTTT
TRBV20-1	TRBJ1-5	-	few	CSANRGKGAPSFCQPQHF	TGCAGTGCTAACCGTGGGAAAGGGGCTCCTAGTTTCTGTCAGCCCCAGCATTTT
TRBV28	TRBJ2-5	-	few	CASNGGKETQYF	TGTGCCAGCAATGGTGGGAAAGAGACCCAGTACTTC
TRBV29-1	TRBJ1-3	-	few	CSVLTTNEGNTIYF	TGCAGCGTCTTGACAACGAACGAGGGAAACACCATATATTTT
TRBV3-1	TRBJ2-2	TRBD2	-	CASSQVAGVGTGELFF	TGTGCCAGCAGCCAAGTAGCGGGAGTGGGTACCGGGGAGCTGTTTTTT
TRBV5-6	TRBJ2-2	TRBD1	few	CASSTSIDRANTGELFF	TGTGCCAGCAGCACCTCGATCGACAGGGCGAACACCGGGGAGCTGTTTTTT
TRBV28	TRBJ2-3	-	many	CASSSGLDTQYF	TGTGCCAGCAGTTCAGGGTTAGATACGCAGTATTTT
TRBV30	TRBJ2-1	-	few	CAWRSWRGRNEQFF	TGTGCCTGGAGGTCCTGGCGCGGTCGGAATGAGCAGTTCTTC
TRBV5-1	TRBJ2-5	-	many	CASSLDRYQETQYF	TGCGCCAGCAGCTTAGACCGTTACCAAGAGACCCAGTACTTC
TRBV28	TRBJ2-1	-	few	CASNRGGSSYNEQFF	TGTGCCAGCAACCGAGGGGGGAGCTCCTACAATGAGCAGTTCTTC